One sample yielded the 21 T cell receptor beta chains listed below, sequenced in a study of blood T cell repertoires in COVID-19. Only in-frame clones appear in the TCRdb table, and some are missing; sequencing was by immunoSEQ multiplex PCR. The table records 200,000 to 250,000 clones, 70% to 85% of them present only once. Sequenced: peripheral blood. Receptors originate from a woman at least 80 years old with COVID-19, enrolled during active disease.

Of note for this clone: Compared with germline, one end of the junction differs, possibly owing to a read error. Other DNA sequences within the sample encode an identical CDR3. CDR3 in amino acids: CASTLIAGGRNGELFF. In nucleotides, the CDR3 is TGTGCCAGCACCTTAATAGCGGGGGGGCGAAACGGGGAGCTGTTTTTT. The rearrangement joins TRBV7-2 to TRBJ2-2; 11 bases agree with TRBD2. The CDR3 has 16 residues. Germline V lookup: CDR1 SGHTA, CDR2 FQGNSA.

The chain carries TRBV28 and TRBJ1-1; TRBD1 matches at 7 bases. The CDR3 runs to 14 residues. Germline assignment: CDR1 MDHEN and CDR2 SYDVKM. After removal of 7 bases from V and 11 bases from J, the junction contained 16 bases not matched to a gene. The CDR3 coding sequence is TGTGCCAGCAAATCAGGGGGGCCGAAAATGGAGGCTTTCTTT. This codes for CASKSGGPKMEAFF.

This clone was counted once. The J gene is TRBJ2-7, the V gene TRBV11-1, with TRBD2 matching 11 bases. In germline, CDR1 is SGHAT, CDR2 FQDESV (reference sequence). This CDR3 is 17 amino acids long. V gave up 0 bases and J gave up 4 bases; unmatched junction bases: 8. The CDR3 DNA reads TGTGCCAGCAGCTTAGCGCCGGGGACTAGCGGACTTTACGAGCAGTACTTC. Its protein is CASSLAPGTSGLYEQYF.

This sequence joins TRBV28 and TRBJ1-2, with 8 positions matching TRBD1. CDR1 and CDR2 (germline): MDHEN, SYDVKM. The CDR3 is 12 amino acids. V shed 6 bases and J 7 bases; nucleotides not matched to a gene: 4. The CDR3 loop is CASSTTGAGYTF. In nucleotides, the CDR3 is TGTGCCAGCAGCACGACAGGGGCTGGCTACACCTTC.

This rearrangement joins TRBV29-1 to TRBJ2-1, with 8 bases that match TRBD2. V gave up 3 bases and J gave up 0 bases; unmatched junction bases: 7. Per germline, CDR1 SQVTM and CDR2 ANQGSEA. This CDR3 spans 16 amino acids. CDR3 in amino acids: CSVEEGSGSSYNEQFF. CDR3 DNA: TGCAGCGTTGAGGAGGGGAGCGGGAGCTCCTACAATGAGCAGTTCTTC.

The chain employs TRBV19 and TRBJ1-2; 10 nucleotides agree with TRBD1. Germline V lookup: CDR1 LNHDA, CDR2 SQIVND (reference sequence). J gave up 3 bases and V 10 bases, and 11 bases lay outside the gene matches. This CDR3 is built from 15 residues. The CDR3 region has the DNA TGTGCCACCCGGGACAGGGGCTCCTTCGACTATGGCTACACCTTC. This sequence encodes CATRDRGSFDYGYTF.

The chain links TRBV12-3 or TRBV12-4 to TRBJ2-7; a possible D gene is TRBD2 (5 bases). Between the trimmed V and J ends, which lost 0 bases and 6 bases, there was a span of 9 bases. This CDR3 comprises 13 residues. The chain's CDR3 is CASSLARRSEQYF. The CDR3 DNA follows: TGTGCCAGCAGTTTAGCGCGGAGGTCCGAGCAGTACTTC.

J is TRBJ1-5 and V is TRBV5-4, with a weak D call TRBD1 (5 bases). The CDR3 spans 12 residues. V dropped 4 bases and J dropped 6 bases, with 8 bases sitting between them. Germline loops: CDR1 SGHNT, CDR2 YYREEE (reference sequence). CDR3 DNA sequence: TGTGCCAGCAGCCGCGACAGTCAGCCCCAGCATTTT. It is translated as CASSRDSQPQHF.

This clone was seen more than once but under ten times. V usage is TRBV2 and J usage is TRBJ2-7, with 9 bases aligning to TRBD1. This CDR3 is 14 amino acids long. After removal of 4 bases from V and 3 bases from J, the junction contained 4 bases not matched to a gene. CDR1 and CDR2 (germline): SNHLY, FYNNEI. The CDR3 nucleotides read TGTGCCAGCAGTGGACAGGGGGGGATCTACGAGCAGTACTTC. It encodes CASSGQGGIYEQYF.

The rearrangement links TRBV28 to TRBJ1-2; D is unresolved. This CDR3 has 13 amino acids. In germline, CDR1 is MDHEN, CDR2 SYDVKM. V lost 5 bases and J lost 1, with 8 bases in between. The CDR3 sequence is CASSVQRNYGYTF. DNA of the CDR3: TGTGCCAGCAGTGTTCAGCGTAACTATGGCTACACCTTC.

This chain joins TRBV19 and TRBJ1-5; TRBD1 is a possible D gene (5 bases). From germline, CDR1 is LNHDA and CDR2 SQIVND (reference sequence). V lost 4 bases and J lost 6, with 7 bases in between. The length of the CDR3 is 12 residues. This CDR3 reads CASSNTGQPQHF. The DNA of the CDR3 is TGTGCCAGTAGTAACACAGGTCAGCCCCAGCATTTT.

This clone was seen only a few times. V is TRBV4-1 and J is TRBJ2-1, with TRBD2 identical over 8 bases. Germline V gene sequence: CDR1 MGHRA, CDR2 YSYEKL. CDR3 length: 14 amino acids. J was trimmed by 6 bases and V by 5 bases; bases with no gene match: 6. The CDR3 DNA reads as TGCGCCAGCAGCGCCCCCGGGACTAGCAATGAGCAGTTCTTC. It specifies CASSAPGTSNEQFF.

The chain links TRBV18 to TRBJ2-5, with D possibly being TRBD1 (5 bases). Trimming removed 0 bases from V and 4 bases from J, with 12 bases in between. Germline loops: CDR1 KGHSH, CDR2 LQKENI. The CDR3 totals 15 residues. The CDR3 loop is CASSPPSVRGETQYF. The DNA for the CDR3 is TGTGCCAGCTCACCACCATCAGTAAGGGGAGAGACCCAGTACTTC.

This chain connects TRBV7-9 to TRBJ1-6, with D tentatively TRBD1 (5 bases). The CDR3 covers 15 residues. The germline V and J ends were trimmed by 2 bases and 7 bases, with 12 bases remaining between them. CDR1 is SEHNR, CDR2 FQNEAQ, per germline (reference sequence). CDR3 region: CASSLHRPRNSPLHF. CDR3 coding DNA: TGTGCCAGCAGCTTACACAGGCCCAGAAATTCACCCCTCCACTTT.

J is TRBJ2-5 and V is TRBV6-2 or TRBV6-3; a possible D gene is TRBD2 (6 bases). The length of the CDR3 is 12 residues. V was shortened by 3 bases and J by 5 bases, with 7 bases between the two germline ends. The germline gives CDR1 MNHEY, CDR2 SVGEGT. CDR3 sequence: CASSYGGETQYF. CDR3 in DNA: TGTGCCAGCAGTTATGGAGGGGAGACCCAGTACTTC.

This chain uses TRBV5-1 with TRBJ2-5, with no clear D. Germline loops: CDR1 SGHRS, CDR2 YFSETQ. V lost 1 base, J lost 1 base, and 8 bases lay in between. CDR3 length: 14 amino acids. The CDR3 DNA is TGCGCCAGCAGCTTGACAGACCTCCAAGAGACCCAGTACTTC. The encoded protein is CASSLTDLQETQYF.

The chain couples TRBV2 to TRBJ2-7, with D tentatively TRBD1 (6 bases). Trimming took off 6 bases at V and 3 bases at J, with 15 bases between the two ends. Germline CDR1 reads SNHLY; CDR2 reads FYNNEI. The CDR3 consists of 14 residues. Here the CDR3 reads CASSNRDMDYEQYF. The CDR3 DNA sequence: TGTGCCAGCAGCAACCGGGACATGGACTACGAGCAGTACTTC.

J is TRBJ2-5 and V is TRBV5-1, with 7 bases fitting TRBD1. After removal of 7 bases from V and 5 bases from J, the junction contained 11 bases not matched to a gene. This CDR3 contains 14 residues. Germline V gives CDR1 SGHRS, CDR2 YFSETQ. This CDR3 reads CASWATGESETQYF. CDR3 sequence (DNA): TGCGCCAGCTGGGCTACAGGGGAATCGGAGACCCAGTACTTC.

The chain combines TRBV5-1 with TRBJ2-1, with TRBD1 matching over 9 bases. V was pared by 0 bases and J by 4 bases, with 5 bases of the junction left unmatched. This CDR3 contains 16 residues. Per germline, CDR1 SGHRS and CDR2 YFSETQ. The CDR3 DNA sequence: TGCGCCAGCAGCTTGGAAGGACAGGGGAGATACAATGAGCAGTTCTTC. Its translation: CASSLEGQGRYNEQFF.

This clone was observed a single time. The chain joins TRBV5-1 to TRBJ2-1, with D hard to call. Germline values: CDR1 SGHRS, CDR2 YFSETQ. V dropped 3 bases and J dropped 10 bases, with 17 bases sitting between them. The CDR3 is 14 amino acids. The CDR3 DNA is TGCGCCAGCAGCTCGCCGAATTCCCGCGGCGAGCAGTTCTTC. It specifies CASSSPNSRGEQFF.

The V gene is TRBV27, the J gene TRBJ2-1; TRBD2 aligns across 15 bases. The germline V gene has CDR1 MNHEY and CDR2 SMNVEV (reference sequence). The CDR3 is 19 amino acids. Trimming cost V 9 bases and J 8 bases; bases outside gene matches: 20. CDR3 loop: CASVVSRGGTSGRIDEQFF. The CDR3 DNA follows: TGTGCCAGTGTGGTTAGTAGGGGTGGGACTAGCGGGAGGATAGATGAGCAGTTCTTC.